What follows is one TCR beta chain and its context. The sample comes from a study of T cell responses to AZD1222 COVID-19 vaccine. Here immunoSEQ multiplex PCR was the method, and the copy in TCRdb shows in-frame clones only, minus some. The repertoire holds roughly 91,000 clones, with about 92% as singletons. The V gene's germline CDR1 is MNHEY and CDR2 SVGEGT. V was shortened by 2 bases and J by 0 bases, with 18 bases between the two germline ends. This CDR3 comprises 18 residues. V usage is TRBV6-2 or TRBV6-3 and J usage is TRBJ2-3; D may be TRBD2 (5 bases). Sequenced material: peripheral blood, taken on day 0 of AZD1222 vaccination. This receptor was obtained from an adult in good health. CDR3: CASSYPPYGPGSTDTQYF. CDR3 nucleotide sequence: TGTGCCAGCAGTTACCCCCCGTATGGTCCGGGAAGCACAGATACGCAGTATTTT.